The 9 T cell receptor beta chains listed next were all sequenced from one sample in a study of T cells in Graves' hyperthyroidism and ophthalmopathy. Authors of the study amplified TCR beta CDR3 regions from RNA transcripts. Carried out on the TCR CDR3, a first-round RT-PCR used the HTBI primer set. TCRdb redid the calling of the multiplex PCR reads with MiXCR, one entry per CDR3 protein. The sample lists 340,000 or so distinct CDR3 sequences; around 16% were seen once. The source material was blood. These receptors originate from a man aged 30-40 years with Graves' hyperthyroidism.

This clonotype was observed many times. The chain is built from TRBV28 and TRBJ1-5; no clear D gene. V was clipped by 3 bases and J by 1 base, with 10 bases between them. The CDR3 sequence is 15 residues long. Per germline, CDR1 MDHEN and CDR2 SYDVKM. The CDR3 reads CASSFSDQSNQPQHF. As DNA, the CDR3 is TGTGCCAGCAGTTTTTCAGACCAAAGCAATCAGCCCCAGCATTTT. Based on the CDR3 plus reference TRBV28 and TRBJ1-5, the full variable domain is DVKVTQSSRYLVKRTGEKVFLECVQDMDHENMFWYRQDPGLGLRLIYFSYDVKMKEKGDIPEGYSVSREKKERFSLILESASTNQTSMYLCASSFSDQSNQPQHFGDGTRLSIL.

At least ten counts were recorded for this clonotype. V and J are TRBV28 and TRBJ2-7; no definite D call. Germline lookup yields CDR1 MDHEN and CDR2 SYDVKM. The CDR3 length is 14 residues. V was cut by 8 bases and J by 4 bases, with 18 bases left in between. CDR3 region: CASSPPEVAYEQYF. CDR3 in DNA: TGTGCCAGCTCACCTCCCGAGGTAGCATACGAGCAGTACTTC.

A note on this clonotype: One end of the junction fails to match germline, which may point to a read error. The chain couples TRBV5-1 to TRBJ1-1; the D is unclear. The CDR3 has 12 residues. Germline CDR1 reads SGHRS; CDR2 reads YFSETQ. In DNA form, the CDR3 reads TGTGCCAGCAGTACCGAGGGCTTAGCAGCTTTCTTT. Amino acids: CASSTEGLAAFF. Variable domain in full (rest from reference TRBV5-1 and TRBJ1-1): KAGVTQTPRYLIKTRGQQVTLSCSPISGHRSVSWYQQTPGQGLQFLFEYFSETQRNKGNFPGRFSGRQFSNSRSEMNVSTLELGDSALYLCASSTEGLAAFFGQGTRLTVV.

At least ten counts were recorded for this clonotype. The chain is built from TRBV20-1 and TRBJ2-7; 8 bases are a match to TRBD1. This CDR3 spans 15 amino acids. Trimming cost V 0 bases and J 4 bases; bases outside gene matches: 8. Germline V gives CDR1 DFQATT, CDR2 SNEGSKA (reference sequence). The CDR3: CSARDLGQGVYEQYF. In DNA, the CDR3 is TGCAGTGCTAGAGATTTAGGACAGGGCGTGTACGAGCAGTACTTC.

This clonotype occurred many times. J is TRBJ2-7 and V is TRBV11-2; 8 bases align to TRBD2. The CDR3 contains 15 residues. Germline CDR1 SGHAT, CDR2 FQNNGV. Losses at the gene ends were 3 bases for V and 6 bases for J; bases not matched to a gene: 10. The CDR3 region has the DNA TGTGCCAGCAGCTTTGAGTTCGCGGGAGGCGGCGAGCAGTACTTC. Its protein product is CASSFEFAGGGEQYF.

This clonotype was seen many times. The chain uses TRBV30 and TRBJ2-3; D not certain. V was trimmed by 2 bases and J by 2 bases, leaving 8 bases between them. CDR3 length: 13 amino acids. CDR1 GTSNPN and CDR2 SVGIG come from the germline V gene (reference sequence). The chain's CDR3 is CAWSPGFTDTQYF. The CDR3 region has the DNA TGTGCCTGGAGTCCTGGATTCACAGATACGCAGTATTTT.

Regarding this clonotype: This could be a read error, since a much larger clone is one nucleotide away. The CDR3 spells CTSSPRRSNEQFF. CDR3 coding DNA: TGTACCAGCAGCCCGCGGCGAAGCAATGAGCAGTTCTTC. This chain connects TRBV3-1 to TRBJ2-1; D not resolved. Germline V gene sequence: CDR1 LGHDT, CDR2 YNNKEL (reference sequence). This CDR3 comprises 13 residues.

This clonotype was seen only a few times. The chain recombines TRBV5-1 with TRBJ1-1, with a possible D match to TRBD1 (5 bases). V was cut by 5 bases and J by 2 bases, with 13 bases left in between. Germline V gene sequence: CDR1 SGHRS, CDR2 YFSETQ. CDR3 length: 14 residues. The CDR3 DNA sequence: TGCGCCAGCAGAAAGGTGGGGGTAAACACTGAAGCTTTCTTT. It is translated as CASRKVGVNTEAFF.

This clonotype has a handful of counts. Compared with germline, one end of the junction differs, possibly owing to a read error. The chain combines TRBV28 with TRBJ2-2; either TRBD1 or TRBD2 may fit D (5 bases each). Germline CDR1 MDHEN, CDR2 SYDVKM. CDR3 length equals 16 residues. Written as DNA, the CDR3 is TGTGCCAGCAGACCTCCTGCCGGGACCCACACCTGGGAGCTGTTTTTT. Protein sequence: CASRPPAGTHTWELFF.